A single sample gave rise to the 20 T cell receptor beta chains below, sequenced in a study of blood T cell repertoires in COVID-19. The protocol was immunoSEQ multiplex PCR, while the TCRdb copy is restricted to in-frame clones and leaves out a portion. The data hold around 47,000 clones, with around 84% observed a single time. Sequencing was performed on peripheral blood. The receptors shown here come from a human donor in a cohort sampled during active COVID-19.

The chain couples TRBV5-6 to TRBJ1-2, with TRBD1 identical over 8 bases. This CDR3 contains 14 residues. The junction had 5 bases not matched to a gene; V was cut back by 3 bases and J by 4 bases. Per germline, CDR1 SGHDT and CDR2 YYEEEE. The CDR3 DNA is TGTGCCAGCAGCTCTCGGACAGGGCTCTATGGCTACACCTTC. Amino acid sequence: CASSSRTGLYGYTF.

CDR3 sequence: CATYGGTADSNTGELFF. DNA for the CDR3: TGTGCCACCTACGGCGGGACGGCCGATTCGAACACCGGGGAGCTGTTTTTT. V is TRBV24-1 and J is TRBJ2-2; perhaps TRBD2 as D (6 bases). CDR3 length: 17 amino acids. From germline, CDR1 is KGHDR and CDR2 SFDVKD. V gave up 9 bases and J gave up 0 bases, with 19 bases separating them.

The V and J genes are TRBV5-4 and TRBJ1-1, with 11 bases identical to TRBD1. CDR1 is SGHNT and CDR2 is YYREEE in the germline V gene (reference sequence). This CDR3 region has 14 residues. Unmatched junction bases numbered 4, after V lost 2 bases and J lost 7 bases. CDR3 nucleotides: TGTGCCAGCAGCTTCCGGGACAGGGGGATTGAAGCTTTCTTT. This gives the protein CASSFRDRGIEAFF. The complete variable domain, with remaining parts taken from reference TRBV5-4 and TRBJ1-1, reads ETGVTQSPTHLIKTRGQQVTLRCSSQSGHNTVSWYQQALGQGPQFIFQYYREEENGRGNFPPRFSGLQFPNYSSELNVNALELDDSALYLCASSFRDRGIEAFFGQGTRLTVV.

The chain carries TRBV28 and TRBJ1-1; the D is unclear. V was trimmed by 6 bases and J by 0 bases, leaving 8 bases between them. Germline V gene data show CDR1 as MDHEN and CDR2 as SYDVKM. CDR3 length: 13 residues. CDR3 sequence: CASSRRVNTEAFF. The CDR3 bases are TGTGCCAGCAGCCGACGGGTGAACACTGAAGCTTTCTTT.

This clone showed up just a few times. The chain carries TRBV6-5 and TRBJ1-3; D is ambiguous. CDR3 length equals 13 residues. From germline, CDR1 is MNHEY and CDR2 SVGAGI. V was clipped by 7 bases and J by 0 bases, with 7 bases between them. The DNA for the CDR3 is TGTGCCAGCACTGGCAACTCTGGAAACACCATATATTTT. Translating gives CASTGNSGNTIYF.

The rearrangement links TRBV10-2 to TRBJ2-2, with 11 bases that match TRBD2. V was clipped by 4 bases and J by 5 bases; unmatched bases: 0. The CDR3 has 14 amino acids. The germline gives CDR1 WSHSY, CDR2 SAAADI. The CDR3 reads CASSVAGGTGELFF. CDR3 coding DNA: TGCGCCAGCAGTGTAGCGGGAGGGACCGGGGAGCTGTTTTTT.

The chain employs TRBV18 and TRBJ1-4; D is unresolved. Trimming cost V 4 bases and J 2 bases, with 11 bases left between them. This CDR3 contains 15 residues. Germline lookup yields CDR1 KGHSH and CDR2 LQKENI. The chain's CDR3 is CASSQISGTNEKLFF. CDR3 bases: TGTGCCAGCTCACAGATTTCGGGTACTAATGAAAAACTGTTTTTT.

This clone has just one count. The V call is TRBV3-1 (or the pseudogene TRBV3-2), the J call TRBJ1-2, with 8 bases that match TRBD1. The CDR3 extends over 15 amino acids. The germline CDR1 and CDR2 sequences are LGHDT and YNNKEL (reference sequence). J lost 2 bases, V lost 1 base, and 3 bases had no gene match. The CDR3 DNA reads TGTGCCAGCAGCCAAGGGACAGGGCAAAACTATGGCTACACCTTC. Protein product: CASSQGTGQNYGYTF.

The V and J genes are TRBV10-3 and TRBJ2-5; D possibly corresponds to TRBD2 (6 bases). This CDR3 contains 17 residues. Germline CDR1 and CDR2: ENHRY and SYGVKD. Trimming removed 0 bases at V and 0 bases at J, with 14 bases between. The CDR3 sequence is CAISESLTGGYQETQYF. The DNA of the CDR3 is TGTGCCATCAGTGAGTCGTTGACTGGAGGGTACCAAGAGACCCAGTACTTC.

This chain joins TRBV6-2 or TRBV6-3 and TRBJ1-5; D gene unclear. The V gene lost 5 bases and the J gene lost 7 bases, with 9 bases spanning the gap. This CDR3 spans 12 amino acids. Germline V gives CDR1 MNHEY, CDR2 SVGEGT. This CDR3 reads CASSHSSQPQHF. CDR3 nucleotide sequence: TGTGCCAGCAGTCACAGCTCACAGCCCCAGCATTTT.

The rearrangement joins TRBV3-1 (or the pseudogene TRBV3-2) to TRBJ1-5; tentative D call: TRBD1 (6 bases). With 1 base removed from V and 6 bases from J, the gap between germline ends came to 10 bases. The germline CDR1 and CDR2 sequences are LGHDT and YNNKEL (reference sequence). The CDR3 has 14 amino acids. In DNA, the CDR3 is TGTGCCAGCAGCCAAGTACAGGGATCTCAGCCCCAGCATTTT. This sequence encodes CASSQVQGSQPQHF.

The rearrangement uses TRBV29-1 and TRBJ1-1, with 7 bases aligning to TRBD1. Germline V gene lookup returns CDR1 SQVTM and CDR2 ANQGSEA. The CDR3 runs to 13 residues. The junction had 2 bases not matched to a gene; V was cut back by 3 bases and J by 1 base. CDR3 DNA: TGCAGCGTTGATACAGGGGCGAACACTGAAGCTTTCTTT. Amino acids: CSVDTGANTEAFF.

The gene calls are TRBV5-1 and TRBJ2-7, with 11 bases matching TRBD2. The germline gives CDR1 SGHRS, CDR2 YFSETQ. This CDR3 contains 15 residues. The trim removed 4 bases at V and 0 bases at J, leaving 3 bases unmatched. The CDR3 coding sequence is TGCGCCAGCAGCCCTAGCGGGGGGAGCTCCTACGAGCAGTACTTC. Encoded protein: CASSPSGGSSYEQYF.

The chain joins TRBV7-9 to TRBJ1-1; D unclear. The germline gives CDR1 SEHNR, CDR2 FQNEAQ (reference sequence). The CDR3 sequence is 12 residues long. Trimming stripped 5 bases from V and 8 bases from J, with 12 bases between. For the CDR3, the DNA is TGTGCCAGCAGCCCGGTGCGCGGAGAAGCTTTCTTT. It encodes CASSPVRGEAFF. Based on the CDR3 plus reference TRBV7-9 and TRBJ1-1, the full variable domain is DTGVSQNPRHKITKRGQNVTFRCDPISEHNRLYWYRQTLGQGPEFLTYFQNEAQLEKSRLLSDRFSAERPKGSFSTLEIQRTEQGDSAMYLCASSPVRGEAFFGQGTRLTVV.

V usage is TRBV18 and J usage is TRBJ1-3; TRBD1 might be the D (5 bases). Germline V gives CDR1 KGHSH, CDR2 LQKENI. Trimming cost V 4 bases and J 0 bases, with 13 bases left between them. This CDR3 spans 16 amino acids. DNA for the CDR3: TGTGCCAGCTCACTTAGACAGACGAGCTCTGGAAACACCATATATTTT. This translates into CASSLRQTSSGNTIYF.

The chain uses TRBV6-1 and TRBJ1-2, with 8 positions matching TRBD1. CDR3 size: 15 residues. CDR1 is MNHNS, CDR2 SASEGT, per germline. The V and J ends lost 3 bases and 6 bases, in that order; junction bases with no gene match: 9. CDR3 sequence: CASSDSPSGGDGYTF. CDR3 nucleotides: TGTGCCAGCAGTGATAGCCCATCAGGGGGCGATGGCTACACCTTC.

The chain uses TRBV27 and TRBJ1-2, with TRBD1 matching 7 bases. Germline CDR1 and CDR2: MNHEY and SMNVEV (reference sequence). V shed 5 bases, J shed 4 bases, and the junction held 10 bases outside the gene matches. The CDR3 totals 15 residues. The CDR3 sequence is CASSAILQGTYGYTF. CDR3 DNA: TGTGCCAGCAGTGCCATCTTACAGGGGACCTATGGCTACACCTTC.

V usage is TRBV19 and J usage is TRBJ2-1; D gene uncertain. CDR3 length: 16 amino acids. V was shortened by 4 bases and J by 8 bases, with 21 bases between the two germline ends. Germline V gives CDR1 LNHDA, CDR2 SQIVND (reference sequence). This chain's CDR3 is CASSKAVSLGQDEQFF. DNA for the CDR3: TGTGCCAGTAGTAAGGCCGTCAGCCTTGGTCAGGATGAGCAGTTCTTC.

The J gene is TRBJ1-2, the V gene TRBV4-3; D uncertain. This CDR3 is 15 amino acids long. V was trimmed by 0 bases and J by 4 bases, leaving 12 bases between them. In germline, CDR1 is LGHNA, CDR2 YSLEER. The CDR3 nucleotides are TGCGCCAGCAGCCAAGAGCAGGAGGGTAGCTATGGCTACACCTTC. Translating it yields CASSQEQEGSYGYTF.

The chain links TRBV2 to TRBJ1-2; a weak D match, TRBD1 (5 bases). Per germline, CDR1 SNHLY and CDR2 FYNNEI. The CDR3 consists of 12 residues. Trimming stripped 4 bases from V and 6 bases from J, with 9 bases between. In nucleotides, the CDR3 is TGTGCCAGCAGTGCGGACACCCATGGCTACACCTTC. Its protein is CASSADTHGYTF.